What follows describes a single T cell receptor (beta chain). TCRdb keeps only in-frame clones here, not all; method: immunoSEQ multiplex PCR. The table has around 140,000 clones, 60% to 85% seen once. These data belong to a study of blood T cell repertoires in COVID-19. Per the germline V gene, CDR1 is KGHDR and CDR2 is SFDVKD. V was cut by 2 bases and J by 2 bases, with 8 bases left in between. CDR3 size: 14 residues. The sequence derives from a man in his fifties or sixties with acute or convalescent COVID-19. Sequenced input: peripheral blood. The genes are TRBV24-1 and TRBJ2-5; maybe TRBD2 (5 bases). CDR3 sequence reads: CATSDSDYQETQYF. CDR3 sequence (DNA): TGTGCCACCAGTGATTCAGACTATCAAGAGACCCAGTACTTC.